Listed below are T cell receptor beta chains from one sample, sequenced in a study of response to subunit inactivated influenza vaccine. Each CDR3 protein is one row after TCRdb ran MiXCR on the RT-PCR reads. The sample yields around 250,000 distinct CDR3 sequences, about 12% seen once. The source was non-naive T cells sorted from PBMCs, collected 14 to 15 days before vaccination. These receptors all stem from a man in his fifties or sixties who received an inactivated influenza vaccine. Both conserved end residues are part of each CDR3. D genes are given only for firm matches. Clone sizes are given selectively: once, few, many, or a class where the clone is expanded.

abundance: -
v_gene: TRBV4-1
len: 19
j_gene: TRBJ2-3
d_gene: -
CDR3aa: CASSHPLRGLRTSTDTQYF
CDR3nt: TGCGCCAGCAGCCATCCCCTGAGGGGCCTTAGGACTAGCACAGATACGCAGTATTTT

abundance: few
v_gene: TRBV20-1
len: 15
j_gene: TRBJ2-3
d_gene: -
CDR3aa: CSASLAVGSTDTQYF
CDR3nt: TGCAGTGCTAGTCTAGCAGTAGGGAGCACAGATACGCAGTATTTT

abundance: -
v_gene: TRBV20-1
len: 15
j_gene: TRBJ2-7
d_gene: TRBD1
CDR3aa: CSARENRGRVYEQYF
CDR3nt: TGCAGTGCTAGAGAGAACAGGGGGCGCGTTTACGAGCAGTACTTC

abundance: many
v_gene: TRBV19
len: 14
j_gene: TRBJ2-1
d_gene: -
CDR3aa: CASSIGFGWNEQFF
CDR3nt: TGTGCCAGTAGTATAGGTTTTGGGTGGAATGAGCAGTTCTTC

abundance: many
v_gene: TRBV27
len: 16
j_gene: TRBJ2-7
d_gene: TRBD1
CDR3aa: CASSPRGRRGYYEQYF
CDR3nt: TGTGCCAGCAGTCCCAGGGGGCGACGGGGTTACTACGAGCAGTACTTC

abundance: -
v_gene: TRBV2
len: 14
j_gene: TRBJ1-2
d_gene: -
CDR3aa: CASSFHSGGYGYTF
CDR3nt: TGTGCCAGCAGTTTTCACTCGGGGGGCTATGGCTACACCTTC

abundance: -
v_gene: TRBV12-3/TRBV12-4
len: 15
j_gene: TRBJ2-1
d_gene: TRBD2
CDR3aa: CASSFGGGLNNEQFF
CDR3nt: TGTGCCAGCAGTTTTGGCGGGGGGCTAAACAATGAGCAGTTCTTC

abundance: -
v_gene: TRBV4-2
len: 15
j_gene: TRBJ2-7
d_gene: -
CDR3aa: CASSQDRSGFYEQYF
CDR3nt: TGTGCCAGCAGCCAAGATCGATCGGGCTTCTACGAGCAGTACTTC

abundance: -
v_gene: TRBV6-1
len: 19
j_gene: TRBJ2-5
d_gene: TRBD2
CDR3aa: CASSPLFNPGLAGEETQYF
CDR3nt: TGTGCCAGCAGCCCCCTCTTCAATCCGGGACTAGCGGGAGAAGAGACCCAGTACTTC

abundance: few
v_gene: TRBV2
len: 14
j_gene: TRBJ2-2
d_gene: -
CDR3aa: CASRMRGNSGELFF
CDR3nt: TGTGCCAGCAGGATGAGGGGAAATTCCGGGGAGCTGTTTTTT

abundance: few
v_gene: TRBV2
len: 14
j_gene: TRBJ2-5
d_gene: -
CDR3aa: CASMRRTVEETQYF
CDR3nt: TGTGCCAGCATGAGGCGTACAGTGGAGGAGACCCAGTACTTC

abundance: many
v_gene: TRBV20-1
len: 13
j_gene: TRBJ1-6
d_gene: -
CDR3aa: CSSTGNYNSPLHF
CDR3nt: TGCAGCTCGACAGGAAACTATAATTCACCCCTCCACTTT

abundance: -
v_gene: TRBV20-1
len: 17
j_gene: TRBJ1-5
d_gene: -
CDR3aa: CSARDIRGDHSNQPQHF
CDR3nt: TGCAGTGCTAGAGATATTCGGGGAGATCATAGCAATCAGCCCCAGCATTTT

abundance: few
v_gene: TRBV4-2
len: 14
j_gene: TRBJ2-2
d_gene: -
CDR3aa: CASSLGINTGELFF
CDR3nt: TGTGCCAGCAGCCTTGGAATTAACACCGGGGAGCTGTTTTTT

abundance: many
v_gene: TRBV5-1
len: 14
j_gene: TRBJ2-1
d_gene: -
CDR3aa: CASGRDTAYNEQFF
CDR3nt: TGCGCCAGCGGCCGGGACACAGCCTACAATGAGCAGTTCTTC

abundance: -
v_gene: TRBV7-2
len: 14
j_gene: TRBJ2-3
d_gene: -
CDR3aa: CASSRSGTEDTQYF
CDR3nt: TGTGCCAGCAGCCGTTCCGGGACTGAGGATACGCAGTATTTT

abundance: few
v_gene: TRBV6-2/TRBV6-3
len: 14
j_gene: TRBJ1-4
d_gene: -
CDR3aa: CASSRTGENEKLFF
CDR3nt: TGTGCCAGCAGCCGGACGGGGGAAAATGAAAAACTGTTTTTT

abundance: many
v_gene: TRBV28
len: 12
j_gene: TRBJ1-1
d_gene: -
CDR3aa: CASRTAAGEAFF
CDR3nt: TGTGCCAGCAGGACGGCAGCTGGTGAAGCTTTCTTT

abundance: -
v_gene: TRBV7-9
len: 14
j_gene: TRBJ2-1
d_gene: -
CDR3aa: CASSLDRLENEQFF
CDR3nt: TGTGCCAGCAGCTTAGACCGTCTAGAGAATGAGCAGTTCTTC

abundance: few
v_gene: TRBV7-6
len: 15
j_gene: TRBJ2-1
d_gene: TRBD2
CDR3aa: CASSPGTSLNNEQFF
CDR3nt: TGTGCCAGCAGTCCCGGGACTAGCCTAAACAATGAGCAGTTCTTC

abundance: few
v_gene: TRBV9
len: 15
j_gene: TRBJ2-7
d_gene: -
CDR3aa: CASSVGVLPVDEQYF
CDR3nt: TGTGCCAGCAGCGTAGGAGTACTGCCCGTCGACGAGCAGTACTTC